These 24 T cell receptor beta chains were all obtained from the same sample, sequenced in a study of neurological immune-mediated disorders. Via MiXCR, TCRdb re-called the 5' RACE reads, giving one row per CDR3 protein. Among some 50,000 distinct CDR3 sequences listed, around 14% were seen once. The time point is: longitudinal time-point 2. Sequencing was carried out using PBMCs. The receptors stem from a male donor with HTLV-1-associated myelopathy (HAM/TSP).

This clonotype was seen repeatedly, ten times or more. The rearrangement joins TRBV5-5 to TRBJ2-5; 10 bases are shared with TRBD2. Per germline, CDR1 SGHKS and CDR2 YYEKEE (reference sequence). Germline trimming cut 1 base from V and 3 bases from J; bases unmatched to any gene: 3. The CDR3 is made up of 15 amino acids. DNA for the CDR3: TGTGCCAGCAGCTTGTTAGGACTAGCGGAAGAGACCCAGTACTTC. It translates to CASSLLGLAEETQYF.

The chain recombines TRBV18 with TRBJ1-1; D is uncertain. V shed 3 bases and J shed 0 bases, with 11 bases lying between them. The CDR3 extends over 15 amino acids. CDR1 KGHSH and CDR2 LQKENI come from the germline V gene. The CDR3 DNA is TGTGCCAGCTCACCGCAACAGACAATGAACACTGAAGCTTTCTTT. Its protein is CASSPQQTMNTEAFF.

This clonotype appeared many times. In DNA, the CDR3 is TGTGCCAGCAGTCCGGACGGGATTTTTGGCTACACCTTC. Translation gives CASSPDGIFGYTF. The chain has TRBV7-2 and TRBJ1-2; no definite D call. The length of the CDR3 is 13 residues. CDR1 SGHTA and CDR2 FQGNSA come from the germline V gene. Trimming took off 6 bases at V and 7 bases at J, with 15 bases between the two ends.

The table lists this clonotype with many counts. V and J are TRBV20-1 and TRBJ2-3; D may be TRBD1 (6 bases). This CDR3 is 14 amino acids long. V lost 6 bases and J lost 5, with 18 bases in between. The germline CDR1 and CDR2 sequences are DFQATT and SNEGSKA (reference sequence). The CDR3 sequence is CSALSGFRGDTQYF. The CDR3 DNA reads TGCAGTGCCCTTTCCGGATTCAGGGGAGATACGCAGTATTTT.

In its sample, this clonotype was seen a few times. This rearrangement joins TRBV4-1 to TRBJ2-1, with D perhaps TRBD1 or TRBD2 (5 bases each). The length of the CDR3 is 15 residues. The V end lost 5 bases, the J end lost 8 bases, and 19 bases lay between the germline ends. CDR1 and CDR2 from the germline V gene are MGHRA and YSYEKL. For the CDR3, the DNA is TGCGCCAGCAGCGTAAGAGGGGCCCCTGAGGATGAGCAGTTCTTC. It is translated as CASSVRGAPEDEQFF.

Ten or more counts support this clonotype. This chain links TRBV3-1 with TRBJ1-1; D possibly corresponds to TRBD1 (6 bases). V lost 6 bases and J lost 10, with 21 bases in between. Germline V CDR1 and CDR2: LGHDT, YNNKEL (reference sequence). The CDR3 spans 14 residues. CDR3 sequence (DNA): TGTGCCAGCAGACCCGGGGGGCAGGGGACGGGAGCTTTCTTT. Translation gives CASRPGGQGTGAFF.

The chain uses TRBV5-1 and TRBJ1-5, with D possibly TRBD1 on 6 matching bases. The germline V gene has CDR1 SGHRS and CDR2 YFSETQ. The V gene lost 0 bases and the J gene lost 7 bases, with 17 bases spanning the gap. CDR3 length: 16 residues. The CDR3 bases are TGCGCCAGCAGCTTGGGCGACGGGGGCATGGAACAGCCCCAGCATTTT. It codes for CASSLGDGGMEQPQHF.

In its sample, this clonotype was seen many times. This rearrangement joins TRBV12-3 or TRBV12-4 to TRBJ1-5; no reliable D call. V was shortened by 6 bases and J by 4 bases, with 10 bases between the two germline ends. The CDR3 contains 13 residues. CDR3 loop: CASRAQGNQPQHF. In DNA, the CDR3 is TGTGCCAGCAGGGCCCAAGGGAATCAGCCCCAGCATTTT.

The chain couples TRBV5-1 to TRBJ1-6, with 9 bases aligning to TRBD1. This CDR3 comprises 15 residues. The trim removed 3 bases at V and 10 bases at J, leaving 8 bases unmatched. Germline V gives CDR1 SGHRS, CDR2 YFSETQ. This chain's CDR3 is CASSSGQGTASPLHF. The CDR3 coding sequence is TGCGCCAGCAGCTCAGGACAGGGGACAGCCTCACCCCTCCACTTT.

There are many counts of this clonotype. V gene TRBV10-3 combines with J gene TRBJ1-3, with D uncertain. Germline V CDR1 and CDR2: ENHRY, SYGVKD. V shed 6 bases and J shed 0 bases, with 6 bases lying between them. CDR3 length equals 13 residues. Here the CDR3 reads CAIRPPSGNTIYF. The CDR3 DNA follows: TGTGCCATCAGGCCTCCCTCTGGAAACACCATATATTTT.

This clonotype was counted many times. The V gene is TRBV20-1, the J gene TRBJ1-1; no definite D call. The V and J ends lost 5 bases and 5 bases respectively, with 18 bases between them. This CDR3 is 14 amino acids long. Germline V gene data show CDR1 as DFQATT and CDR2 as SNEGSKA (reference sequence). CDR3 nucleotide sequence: TGCAGTGCTTCCCGTGTGCGGGTGGGAACTGAAGCTTTCTTT. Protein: CSASRVRVGTEAFF.

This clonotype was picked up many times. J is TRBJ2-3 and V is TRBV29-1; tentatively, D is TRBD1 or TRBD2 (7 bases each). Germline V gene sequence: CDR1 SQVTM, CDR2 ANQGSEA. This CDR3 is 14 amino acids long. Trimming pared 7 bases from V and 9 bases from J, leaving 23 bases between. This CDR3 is CSASQGGRGDTQYF. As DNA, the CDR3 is TGCAGCGCATCCCAGGGGGGGCGTGGAGACACGCAGTATTTT.

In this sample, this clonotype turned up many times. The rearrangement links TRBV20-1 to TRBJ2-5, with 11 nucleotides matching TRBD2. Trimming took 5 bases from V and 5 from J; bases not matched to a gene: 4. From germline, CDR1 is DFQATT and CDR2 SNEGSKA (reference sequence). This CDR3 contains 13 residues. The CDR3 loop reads CSALAGGRETQYF. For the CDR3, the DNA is TGCAGTGCTTTAGCGGGGGGGCGGGAGACCCAGTACTTC.

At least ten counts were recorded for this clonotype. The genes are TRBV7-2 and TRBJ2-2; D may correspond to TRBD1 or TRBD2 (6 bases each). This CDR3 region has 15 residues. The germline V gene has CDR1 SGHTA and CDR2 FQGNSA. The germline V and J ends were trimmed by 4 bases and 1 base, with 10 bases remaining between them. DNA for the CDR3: TGTGCCAGCAGCTGGGAGGACAGGAACACCGGGGAGCTGTTTTTT. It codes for CASSWEDRNTGELFF.

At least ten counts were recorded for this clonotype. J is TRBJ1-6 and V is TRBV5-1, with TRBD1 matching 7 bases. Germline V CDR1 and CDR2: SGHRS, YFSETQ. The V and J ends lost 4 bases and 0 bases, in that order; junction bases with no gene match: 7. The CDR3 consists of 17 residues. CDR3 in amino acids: CASSTGDLSSYNSPLHF. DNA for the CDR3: TGCGCCAGCAGCACAGGGGACCTGAGCTCCTATAATTCACCCCTCCACTTT.

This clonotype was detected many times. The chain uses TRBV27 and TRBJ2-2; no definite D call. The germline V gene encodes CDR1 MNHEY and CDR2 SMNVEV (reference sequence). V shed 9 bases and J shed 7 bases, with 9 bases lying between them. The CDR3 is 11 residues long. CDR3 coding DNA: TGTGCCAGTAAATCAAGCGGGGAGCTGTTTTTT. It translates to CASKSSGELFF.

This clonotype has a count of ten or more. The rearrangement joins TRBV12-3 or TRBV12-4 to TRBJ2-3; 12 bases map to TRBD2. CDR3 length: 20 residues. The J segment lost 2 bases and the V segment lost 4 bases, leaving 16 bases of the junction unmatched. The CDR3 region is CASSSLLGLAGRHFTDTQYF. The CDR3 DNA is TGTGCCAGCAGTTCCCTCCTTGGACTAGCGGGGAGACATTTCACAGATACGCAGTATTTT.

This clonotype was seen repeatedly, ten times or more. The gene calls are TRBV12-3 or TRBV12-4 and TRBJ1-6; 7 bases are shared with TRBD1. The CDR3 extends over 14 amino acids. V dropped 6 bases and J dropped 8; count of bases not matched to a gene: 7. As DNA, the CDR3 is TGTGCCAGCAGAACAGGGGCGGCGGATTCACCCCTCCACTTT. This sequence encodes CASRTGAADSPLHF.

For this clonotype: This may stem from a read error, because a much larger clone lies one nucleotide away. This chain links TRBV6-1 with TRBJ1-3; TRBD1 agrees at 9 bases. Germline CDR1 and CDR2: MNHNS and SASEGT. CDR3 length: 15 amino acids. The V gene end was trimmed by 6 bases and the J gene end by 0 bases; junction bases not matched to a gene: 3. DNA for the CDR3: TGTGCCAGCAGAACAGGGGGCAGCTCTGGAAACACCATATATTTT. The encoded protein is CASRTGGSSGNTIYF.

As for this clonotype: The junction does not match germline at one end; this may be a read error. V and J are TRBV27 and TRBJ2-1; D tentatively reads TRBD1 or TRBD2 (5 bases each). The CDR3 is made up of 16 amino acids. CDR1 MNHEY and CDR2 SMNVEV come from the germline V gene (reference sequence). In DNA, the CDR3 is TGTGCCAGCAGTCCCGGGACCTTTGTGGCCTACAATGAGAAGTTCTTC. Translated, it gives CASSPGTFVAYNEKFF.

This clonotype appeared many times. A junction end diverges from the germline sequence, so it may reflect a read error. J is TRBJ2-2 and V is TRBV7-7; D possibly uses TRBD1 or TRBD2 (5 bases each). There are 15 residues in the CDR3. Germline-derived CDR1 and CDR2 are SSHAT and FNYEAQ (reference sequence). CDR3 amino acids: CASSLGTGNTGELFF. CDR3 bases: TGTGCTAGCAGCTTAGGGACGGGAAACACCGGGGAGCTGTTTTTT.

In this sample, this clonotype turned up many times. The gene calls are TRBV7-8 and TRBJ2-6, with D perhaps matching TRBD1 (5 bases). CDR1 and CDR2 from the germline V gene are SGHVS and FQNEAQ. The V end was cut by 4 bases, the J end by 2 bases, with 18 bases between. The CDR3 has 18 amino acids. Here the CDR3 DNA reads TGTGCCAGCAGCTCAAAAGGGGCAGGCGAGGCTGGGGCCAACGTCCTGACTTTC. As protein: CASSSKGAGEAGANVLTF. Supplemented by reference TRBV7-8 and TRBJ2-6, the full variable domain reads GAGVSQSPRYKVAKRGQDVALRCDPISGHVSLFWYQQALGQGPEFLTYFQNEAQLDKSGLPSDRFFAERPEGSVSTLKIQRTQQEDSAVYLCASSSKGAGEAGANVLTFGAGSRLTVL.

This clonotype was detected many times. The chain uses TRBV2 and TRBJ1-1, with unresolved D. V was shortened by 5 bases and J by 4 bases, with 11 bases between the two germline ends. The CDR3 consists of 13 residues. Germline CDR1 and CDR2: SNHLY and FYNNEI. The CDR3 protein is CASSSREGTEAFF. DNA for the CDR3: TGTGCCAGCAGTTCGAGGGAGGGCACTGAAGCTTTCTTT.

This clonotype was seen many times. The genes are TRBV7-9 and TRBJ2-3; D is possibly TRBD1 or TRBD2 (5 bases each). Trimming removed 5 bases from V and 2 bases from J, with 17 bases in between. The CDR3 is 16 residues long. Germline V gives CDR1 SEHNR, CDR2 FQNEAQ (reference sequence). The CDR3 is CASSTLVGGFTDTQYF. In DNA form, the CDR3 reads TGTGCCAGCAGCACCCTCGTTGGGGGATTCACAGATACGCAGTATTTT.